One TCR beta chain is described in this entry. These data belong to a study of blood T cell repertoires in COVID-19. Original methodology: It was from reference gene primer amplification that nucleated cell counts were estimated. Here immunoSEQ multiplex PCR was the method, and the copy in TCRdb shows in-frame clones only, minus some. Clonal size and the V and J genes are those of that table, whereas D and trimming came from the DNA. The repertoire includes 180,000 or so clones, around 85% of them detected once, and around 7.5% sits in the top ten. V lost 4 bases, J lost 1 base, and 14 bases lay in between. The CDR3 consists of 15 residues. Germline V lookup: CDR1 SGHRS, CDR2 YFSETQ.

This receptor was identified in a woman aged 60-75 years with acute or convalescent COVID-19. Sequenced sample: peripheral blood. The V and J genes are TRBV5-1 and TRBJ2-5, with D possibly being TRBD2 (6 bases). This CDR3 is CASSPGGGIQETQYF. Here the CDR3 DNA reads TGCGCCAGCAGCCCTGGCGGCGGGATCCAAGAGACCCAGTACTTC.